This entry features one TCR beta chain sequence. These data are taken from a study of cytomegalovirus exposure and HLA in healthy donors. The PCR made use of 60 Vbeta and 13 Jbeta primers. This table comes from immunoSEQ multiplex PCR, and its TCRdb copy is limited to in-frame clones, with some not included. Of over 150,000 clones in the sample, about three quarters were seen once. The clonotype was recovered from a woman aged 30 to 39 in good health and CMV-seronegative. Specimen: PBMCs.

The CDR3 sequence: CASSLLRGIHYEQYF. CDR3 nucleotide sequence: TGTGCCAGCAGCCTGCTGCGGGGTATTCACTACGAGCAGTACTTC. The J gene is TRBJ2-5, the V gene TRBV6-5, with TRBD2 as a possible D gene (6 bases). The end of the DNA is better explained by TRBJ2-7, so the J call may be wrong. The CDR3 extends over 15 amino acids. Germline loops: CDR1 MNHEY, CDR2 SVGAGI.